The clone carrying this T cell receptor beta chain turned up a few times. What it binds is not known. Germline CDR1 reads SEHNR; CDR2 reads FQNEAQ (reference sequence). V was trimmed by 10 bases and J by 2 bases, leaving 16 bases between them. The CDR3 totals 14 residues. The sample comes from a study of CD8 T cells in ankylosing spondylitis. Study observations and caveats: Seemingly distinctive of ankylosing spondylitis blood was a TCR beta motif formed by eight highly homologous variants. Researchers reportedly found disease-linked clones significantly enriched in matched ankylosing spondylitis synovial fluid.

Quantitative 5'-RACE was performed with molecular barcodes, and it yielded the TCR beta libraries. TCRdb reprocessed the 5' RACE reads with MiXCR, giving one entry per CDR3 protein. The table lists roughly 700,000 distinct CDR3 sequences, around a fifth of them singletons. The TCR originated in a male donor with ankylosing spondylitis. Sequences were obtained from blood, either unsorted or a sorted T cell fraction (not recorded which). The rearrangement uses TRBV7-9 and TRBJ2-3; no clear D. The CDR3 sequence is CAIPSRFNTDTQYF. The CDR3 coding sequence is TGTGCCATACCTTCTAGATTCAACACAGATACGCAGTATTTT.